Listed here is a single T cell receptor beta chain. Its specificity is unknown. Germline V CDR1 and CDR2: SNHLY, FYNNEI. This CDR3 is 16 amino acids long. Trimming removed 7 bases at V and 0 bases at J, with 13 bases between. Assay: immunoSEQ multiplex PCR; the TCRdb copy retains only in-frame clones and omits some. This table holds over 60,000 clones, about 80% found once. The sample originates from a study of T cell repertoires and HLA-DP antigens. Turning to the study itself: In vitro CD4+ alloreactivity was against HeLa-presented HLA-DP.

The sequence derives from a man between 60 and 75 years old in good health and CMV-seronegative. The gene calls are TRBV2 and TRBJ1-6; tentative D call: TRBD1 (6 bases). The material sequenced was CD4+ T cells from PBMCs. The CDR3 here is CASTGGRSSYNSPLHF. The CDR3 DNA is TGTGCCAGCACCGGGGGGCGGAGCTCCTATAATTCACCCCTCCACTTT.